What follows are 9 T cell receptor beta chains derived from one specimen sequenced in a study of blood T cell repertoires in COVID-19 (dated by TCRdb to the early 2020s). Library preparation was by the immunoSEQ multiplex PCR assay. In its TCRdb copy, this immuneACCESS table keeps in-frame sequences only and misses some clones. Where compared with another copy, unresolved V genes explain less than half of these, and the others have no known cause. The sample table records under 300,000 clones; under 90% of these occur just once. In total, the top ten clones hold over 9% of the sample. Sequenced sample: peripheral blood. The receptors stem from a woman in her forties or fifties who had recovered from COVID-19.

This chain connects TRBV4-2 to TRBJ1-5, with D possibly matching TRBD1 (5 bases). Trimming removed 0 bases from V and 9 bases from J, with 6 bases in between. The CDR3 has 12 residues. Germline CDR1 LGHNA, CDR2 YNFKEQ. CDR3: CASSQDQGPQHF. The CDR3 bases are TGTGCCAGCAGCCAAGATCAGGGGCCCCAGCATTTT.

The rearrangement joins TRBV28 to TRBJ1-5; TRBD1 agrees at 10 bases. This CDR3 spans 15 amino acids. The germline V gene encodes CDR1 MDHEN and CDR2 SYDVKM. Trimming cost V 2 bases and J 7 bases; bases outside gene matches: 5. The CDR3 DNA reads TGTGCCAGCAGTTTAGGGACAGGGGTGGGGCAGCCCCAGCATTTT. Translation gives CASSLGTGVGQPQHF.

The gene calls are TRBV5-1 and TRBJ1-2; 10 bases align to TRBD1. The CDR3 has 13 residues. The germline gives CDR1 SGHRS, CDR2 YFSETQ. Trimming took 4 bases from V and 6 from J; bases not matched to a gene: 3. In nucleotides, the CDR3 is TGCGCCAGCAGCCCGACAGGGGGCGATGGCTACACCTTC. It translates to CASSPTGGDGYTF.

The chain combines TRBV6-2 or TRBV6-3 with TRBJ2-7; D may be TRBD1 (6 bases). In germline, CDR1 is MNHEY, CDR2 SVGEGT. The CDR3 consists of 13 residues. V lost 3 bases and J 1 base, leaving 7 bases between the germline ends. CDR3 nucleotides: TGTGCCAGCAGTTATACAGGGTCCTACGAGCAGTACTTC. This translates into CASSYTGSYEQYF.

The chain is built from TRBV7-2 and TRBJ1-5, with 7 positions matching TRBD1. This CDR3 spans 14 amino acids. V lost 6 bases to trimming and J lost 1 base; unmatched junction nucleotides: 3. The germline CDR1 and CDR2 sequences are SGHTA and FQGNSA. The CDR3 coding sequence is TGTGCCAGCAGTCTACAGGGGAGCAATCAGCCCCAGCATTTT. Amino acid sequence: CASSLQGSNQPQHF.

The J gene is TRBJ1-4, the V gene TRBV27, with 9 positions matching TRBD1. The CDR3 totals 22 residues. The V and J ends lost 2 bases and 0 bases, in that order; junction bases with no gene match: 19. The V gene's germline CDR1 is MNHEY and CDR2 SMNVEV (reference sequence). CDR3 region: CASSLVGGRDRVQGSTNEKLFF. The CDR3 coding sequence is TGTGCCAGCAGTTTAGTAGGGGGAAGGGACAGGGTACAGGGATCAACTAATGAAAAACTGTTTTTT.

The V call is TRBV28, the J call TRBJ2-7; tentatively, D is TRBD1 (6 bases). Per the germline V gene, CDR1 is MDHEN and CDR2 is SYDVKM. CDR3 length: 15 residues. Trimming shortened V by 10 bases and J by 2 bases, and 21 bases separated the two germline ends. The CDR3 DNA is TGTGCCACTCTGGACCAAACAGGGAGCCCCTACGAGCAGTACTTC. Translated, it gives CATLDQTGSPYEQYF.

Concerning this clone: The sample contains more than one DNA sequence encoding this CDR3. The chain combines TRBV2 with TRBJ1-1; D is unresolved. V lost 8 bases, J lost 2 bases, and 9 bases lay in between. This CDR3 has 12 amino acids. Germline CDR1 reads SNHLY; CDR2 reads FYNNEI. Here the CDR3 DNA reads TGTGCCAGCGCCCGGGGAAACACTGAAGCTTTCTTT. It yields the protein CASARGNTEAFF. The full variable domain, in which reference TRBV2 and TRBJ1-1 provide the parts outside the CDR3, is EPEVTQTPSHQVTQMGQEVILRCVPISNHLYFYWYRQILGQKVEFLVSFYNNEISEKSEIFDDQFSVERPDGSNFTLKIRSTKLEDSAMYFCASARGNTEAFFGQGTRLTVV.

The sample holds many counts of this clone. For the CDR3, the DNA is TGTGCCAGTAGCGCGTCCCAAGAGACCCAGTACTTC. This translates into CASSASQETQYF. This sequence joins TRBV19 and TRBJ2-5; D is uncertain. Germline assignment: CDR1 LNHDA and CDR2 SQIVND (reference sequence). Trimming took off 6 bases at V and 1 base at J, with 6 bases between the two ends. The CDR3 extends over 12 amino acids.